Below, 3 T cell receptor beta chains from the same sample are listed, as sequenced in a study of T-cell memory formation after mild COVID-19. TCRdb analysed the 5' RACE reads with MiXCR anew, one entry per CDR3 protein. Of about 290,000 distinct CDR3 sequences listed, roughly 15% are singletons. The sequencing input was PBMCs or a T cell subset sorted from them (not recorded which). Receptors were obtained from a man aged 18-30 years who had mild COVID-19 (a few samples of this study predate the infection). Cell type and time point are not known.

V gene TRBV5-1 combines with J gene TRBJ2-1, with a weak D call TRBD1 (6 bases). Germline CDR1 reads SGHRS; CDR2 reads YFSETQ. Trimming pared 2 bases from V and 8 bases from J, leaving 14 bases between. This CDR3 region has 14 residues. CDR3 DNA sequence: TGCGCCAGCAGCTTTGTTGGCAGGGGTGATGAGCAGTTCTTC. Translating gives CASSFVGRGDEQFF.

With regard to this clonotype: One end of the junction does not line up with germline, which may come from a read error. This sequence joins TRBV7-2 and TRBJ2-1; no clear D. The CDR3 is 13 residues long. Germline CDR1 reads SGHTA; CDR2 reads FQGNSA. In nucleotides, the CDR3 is TGTGCCAGCAGCTTAGCGGGCTACAAAGAGCAGTTCTTC. Protein: CASSLAGYKEQFF.

This clonotype appeared a few times. The chain links TRBV20-1 to TRBJ2-2; 8 positions agree with TRBD1. This CDR3 is built from 13 residues. The V gene's germline CDR1 is DFQATT and CDR2 SNEGSKA (reference sequence). The CDR3 loop is CIGGTGNTGELFF. The CDR3 DNA follows: TGCATCGGCGGGACAGGGAACACCGGGGAGCTGTTTTTT.